One and the same sample provided the 24 T cell receptor beta chains below, sequenced in a study of blood T cell repertoires in COVID-19 (dated by TCRdb to about 2020). Library method: the immunoSEQ multiplex PCR assay. The source is immuneACCESS, and TCRdb retained only in-frame sequences with V and J called. Part of the clones is not carried over; for the studies checked, unresolved V genes explain less than half of this, and the remainder is unexplained. The sample table contains 75,000 to 100,000 clones; only one count was recorded for under 85% of them. The ten largest clones capture 24% of the sample. Sequenced: peripheral blood. The receptors originated from an older man with acute or convalescent COVID-19.

The rearrangement joins TRBV7-2 to TRBJ1-2; D uncertain. V was clipped by 5 bases and J by 3 bases, with 16 bases between them. Germline CDR1 reads SGHTA; CDR2 reads FQGNSA. The length of the CDR3 is 15 residues. CDR3 residues: CASSPPGALHYGYTF. As DNA, the CDR3 is TGTGCCAGCAGCCCCCCGGGTGCGCTTCACTATGGCTACACCTTC.

The rearrangement links TRBV10-1 to TRBJ2-2; 9 bases line up with TRBD1. Germline CDR1 WNHNN, CDR2 SYGVQD (reference sequence). The junction had 4 bases not matched to a gene; V was cut back by 6 bases and J by 2 bases. The CDR3 spans 15 residues. In nucleotides, the CDR3 is TGCGCCAGCAGCCTGGACAGGGGAAACACCGGGGAGCTGTTTTTT. Translation: CASSLDRGNTGELFF.

The V and J genes are TRBV18 and TRBJ2-5; 7 positions agree with TRBD1. The germline gives CDR1 KGHSH, CDR2 LQKENI. V shed 3 bases, J shed 4 bases, and the junction held 2 bases outside the gene matches. This CDR3 has 13 amino acids. CDR3 bases: TGTGCCAGCTCACCGGACAGGCGAGAGACCCAGTACTTC. The encoded protein is CASSPDRRETQYF.

DNA for the CDR3: TGTGCCACGGTAGCTCCTAGCTCCTACAATGAGCAGTTCTTC. It specifies CATVAPSSYNEQFF. The chain uses TRBV28 and TRBJ2-1; no clear D gene. The V end was cut by 10 bases, the J end by 0 bases, with 13 bases between. Germline CDR1 is MDHEN and CDR2 is SYDVKM. CDR3 length: 14 residues.

The chain is built from TRBV11-3 and TRBJ2-1, with 8 bases fitting TRBD2. V shed 1 base and J 5 bases; nucleotides not matched to a gene: 4. This CDR3 comprises 15 residues. Germline V gene data show CDR1 as SGHNT and CDR2 as YENEEA. CDR3 nucleotides: TGTGCCAGCAGCTTAGCAGCGGGAGTTCACAATGAGCAGTTCTTC. Protein sequence: CASSLAAGVHNEQFF.

The V call is TRBV6-5, the J call TRBJ2-7; 8 bases are a match to TRBD1. The CDR3 is made up of 13 amino acids. Germline lookup yields CDR1 MNHEY and CDR2 SVGAGI. V lost 6 bases and J lost 6; bases outside the gene matches: 7. The CDR3 DNA reads TGTGCCAGCAGCTATCATACAGGGGGCGAGCAGTACTTC. Protein product: CASSYHTGGEQYF.

Here the CDR3 DNA reads TGTGCCAGCAGCTTGGACAGGGACAATGAGCAGTTCTTC. This translates into CASSLDRDNEQFF. The rearrangement joins TRBV11-2 to TRBJ2-1; 8 bases fit TRBD1. Germline V gene sequence: CDR1 SGHAT, CDR2 FQNNGV. The CDR3 totals 13 residues. J gave up 5 bases and V 3 bases, and 0 bases lay outside the gene matches.

This clone was detected a few times. The chain uses TRBV3-1 (or the pseudogene TRBV3-2) and TRBJ1-6; D is unclear. The CDR3 runs 13 residues. V was shortened by 1 base and J by 9 bases, with 7 bases between the two germline ends. In germline, CDR1 is LGHDT, CDR2 YNNKEL (reference sequence). CDR3 region: CASSQAQVSPLHF. The CDR3 bases are TGTGCCAGCAGCCAAGCTCAGGTTTCACCCCTCCACTTT.

The CDR3 DNA reads as TGTGCCAGCAGCTTAGTTGGCAATAGCAATCAGCCCCAGCATTTT. Amino acids: CASSLVGNSNQPQHF. The chain uses TRBV7-9 and TRBJ1-5, with no clear D. Germline CDR1 reads SEHNR; CDR2 reads FQNEAQ (reference sequence). The CDR3 sequence is 15 residues long. Trimming left V 1 base short and J 0 bases short, with 7 bases between.

The chain has TRBV6-6 and TRBJ2-2; the match to TRBD2 covers 8 bases. Germline V CDR1 and CDR2: MNHNY, SVGAGI (reference sequence). V was clipped by 11 bases and J by 5 bases; unmatched bases: 10. This CDR3 has 14 residues. The CDR3 nucleotides are TGTGCCGGCTCGGGAGGGTCGAGGACCGGGGAGCTGTTTTTT. It yields the protein CAGSGGSRTGELFF.

This clone has a handful of counts. The V call is TRBV19, the J call TRBJ1-5; D ambiguous. V lost 2 bases, J lost 5 bases, and 13 bases lay in between. The germline gives CDR1 LNHDA, CDR2 SQIVND (reference sequence). This CDR3 has 15 amino acids. Here the CDR3 reads CASSIRSGWDQPQHF. In DNA form, the CDR3 reads TGTGCCAGTAGTATAAGGTCGGGGTGGGATCAGCCCCAGCATTTT. The variable domain in full, completed from reference TRBV19 and TRBJ1-5, reads DGGITQSPKYLFRKEGQNVTLSCEQNLNHDAMYWYRQDPGQGLRLIYYSQIVNDFQKGDIAEGYSVSREKKESFPLTVTSAQKNPTAFYLCASSIRSGWDQPQHFGDGTRLSIL.

The chain combines TRBV7-2 with TRBJ1-5, with D possibly being TRBD1 (6 bases). This CDR3 region has 15 residues. The V gene's germline CDR1 is SGHTA and CDR2 FQGNSA. The V end lost 2 bases, the J end lost 4 bases, and 12 bases lay between the germline ends. CDR3 region: CASSLLSGANQPQHF. CDR3 DNA: TGTGCCAGCAGCTTACTATCAGGGGCGAATCAGCCCCAGCATTTT. Full variable domain (rest looked up from reference TRBV7-2 and TRBJ1-5): GAGVSQSPSNKVTEKGKDVELRCDPISGHTALYWYRQSLGQGLEFLIYFQGNSAPDKSGLPSDRFSAERTGGSVSTLTIQRTQQEDSAVYLCASSLLSGANQPQHFGDGTRLSIL.

This clone has just a few counts. The chain couples TRBV5-1 to TRBJ1-1, with D uncertain. The CDR3 totals 12 residues. V lost 2 bases and J 7 bases, leaving 9 bases between the germline ends. Germline CDR1 reads SGHRS; CDR2 reads YFSETQ. CDR3 in amino acids: CASSFSGDEAFF. The CDR3 DNA sequence: TGCGCCAGCAGCTTTAGTGGTGATGAAGCTTTCTTT. Full variable domain (remainder filled in from reference TRBV5-1 and TRBJ1-1): KAGVTQTPRYLIKTRGQQVTLSCSPISGHRSVSWYQQTPGQGLQFLFEYFSETQRNKGNFPGRFSGRQFSNSRSEMNVSTLELGDSALYLCASSFSGDEAFFGQGTRLTVV.

V usage is TRBV5-4 and J usage is TRBJ1-2; D gene ambiguous. The CDR3 is 13 amino acids. Germline V gene sequence: CDR1 SGHNT, CDR2 YYREEE (reference sequence). Trimming removed 2 bases from V and 4 bases from J, with 9 bases in between. CDR3 residues: CASSFEGGYGYTF. For the CDR3, the DNA is TGTGCCAGCAGCTTTGAGGGTGGCTATGGCTACACCTTC.

The chain couples TRBV19 to TRBJ1-4; 9 bases align to TRBD1. CDR3 length: 15 residues. With V trimmed by 7 bases and J by 6 bases, 9 bases remained unmatched. Germline lookup yields CDR1 LNHDA and CDR2 SQIVND (reference sequence). In DNA, the CDR3 is TGTGCCAGTACCCTCGCAAGGGACAGGGATGAAAAACTGTTTTTT. It is translated as CASTLARDRDEKLFF.

V usage is TRBV5-1 and J usage is TRBJ2-7; D is perhaps TRBD1 (5 bases). The CDR3 extends over 13 amino acids. Germline V CDR1 and CDR2: SGHRS, YFSETQ. V lost 0 bases and J lost 2, with 6 bases in between. The CDR3 DNA reads as TGCGCCAGCAGCTTGGGGGGCACCTACGAGCAGTACTTC. Translation: CASSLGGTYEQYF.

The J gene is TRBJ2-1, the V gene TRBV9; D gene uncertain. The V and J ends lost 1 base and 4 bases respectively, with 12 bases between them. The CDR3 totals 15 residues. The germline V gene has CDR1 SGDLS and CDR2 YYNGEE. CDR3 loop: CASSVSIGIYNEQFF. The CDR3 DNA reads as TGTGCCAGCAGCGTAAGTATCGGTATATACAATGAGCAGTTCTTC. The variable domain in full, completed from reference TRBV9 and TRBJ2-1, reads DSGVTQTPKHLITATGQRVTLRCSPRSGDLSVYWYQQSLDQGLQFLIQYYNGEERAKGNILERFSAQQFPDLHSELNLSSLELGDSALYFCASSVSIGIYNEQFFGPGTRLTVL.

J is TRBJ2-3 and V is TRBV5-1, with 9 positions matching TRBD1. This CDR3 comprises 15 residues. Germline V CDR1 and CDR2: SGHRS, YFSETQ. Unmatched junction bases numbered 6, after V lost 2 bases and J lost 5 bases. The CDR3, as DNA: TGCGCCAGCAGCTTACCGGGACAGGGTTTAGATACGCAGTATTTT. It yields the protein CASSLPGQGLDTQYF.

In DNA form, the CDR3 reads TGTGCCACCACGCGGGGTTCTGAGCAGTTCTTC. Its translation is CATTRGSEQFF. The chain employs TRBV24-1 and TRBJ2-1; D is possibly TRBD2 (6 bases). The CDR3 spans 11 residues. The V gene's germline CDR1 is KGHDR and CDR2 SFDVKD. The ends were cut back, 8 bases at V and 9 bases at J, with 10 bases in the middle.

V gene TRBV19 combines with J gene TRBJ1-2; TRBD1 aligns across 10 bases. Germline-derived CDR1 and CDR2 are LNHDA and SQIVND (reference sequence). V lost 3 bases, J lost 2 bases, and 3 bases stayed unmatched. The CDR3 spans 15 residues. CDR3 sequence reads: CASSIDRGRNYGYTF. The CDR3, as DNA: TGTGCCAGTAGTATTGACAGGGGGCGAAACTATGGCTACACCTTC. Supplemented by reference TRBV19 and TRBJ1-2, the full variable domain reads DGGITQSPKYLFRKEGQNVTLSCEQNLNHDAMYWYRQDPGQGLRLIYYSQIVNDFQKGDIAEGYSVSREKKESFPLTVTSAQKNPTAFYLCASSIDRGRNYGYTFGSGTRLTVV.

This chain uses TRBV29-1 with TRBJ2-1, with 9 bases identical to TRBD1. J lost 7 bases, V lost 7 bases, and 17 bases had no gene match. The CDR3 consists of 16 residues. The germline gives CDR1 SQVTM, CDR2 ANQGSEA. This CDR3 reads CSAPPPPGQGLNEQFF. DNA for the CDR3: TGCAGCGCTCCCCCTCCCCCAGGACAGGGGTTGAATGAGCAGTTCTTC.

The J gene is TRBJ2-7, the V gene TRBV6-5, with D possibly being TRBD2 (6 bases). CDR1 and CDR2 (germline): MNHEY, SVGAGI. CDR3 length: 14 residues. The germline V and J ends were trimmed by 6 bases and 1 base, with 13 bases remaining between them. The CDR3 nucleotides are TGTGCCAGCAGGGACGCGGGACGGTCCTACGAGCAGTACTTC. Encoded protein: CASRDAGRSYEQYF.

V usage is TRBV29-1 and J usage is TRBJ1-5; D is possibly TRBD1 (6 bases). Germline CDR1 and CDR2: SQVTM and ANQGSEA. The CDR3 has 13 residues. V dropped 4 bases and J dropped 3 bases, with 10 bases sitting between them. The CDR3 nucleotides are TGCAGCGTTGGATGGACAGACAATCAGCCCCAGCATTTT. Its protein product is CSVGWTDNQPQHF. Complete variable domain (other parts from reference TRBV29-1 and TRBJ1-5): SAVISQKPSRDICQRGTSLTIQCQVDSQVTMMFWYRQQPGQSLTLIATANQGSEATYESGFVIDKFPISRPNLTFSTLTVSNMSPEDSSIYLCSVGWTDNQPQHFGDGTRLSIL.

In this sample, this clone turned up a few times. The chain combines TRBV19 with TRBJ2-1, with 7 bases that match TRBD1. The CDR3 contains 15 residues. After removal of 6 bases from V and 0 bases from J, the junction contained 5 bases not matched to a gene. Germline CDR1 is LNHDA and CDR2 is SQIVND (reference sequence). The CDR3 region is CASRAGGPSYNEQFF. CDR3 nucleotides: TGTGCCAGTAGGGCAGGGGGTCCCTCCTACAATGAGCAGTTCTTC.